This T cell receptor beta chain stems from a study of cytomegalovirus exposure and HLA in healthy donors. Study-wide findings and caveats: Earlier analysis yielded a pattern in which most TCR beta V segments were productive about 90% or about 30% of the time. A later analysis linked a missense DCLRE1C variant to TCR beta V- and J-gene trimming.

V shed 4 bases and J 1 base; nucleotides not matched to a gene: 7. CDR3 size: 16 residues. Germline CDR1 is MNHNS and CDR2 is SASEGT. With respect to this clone: Its antigen is not known.

Primers for the PCR totalled 60 Vbeta and 13 Jbeta. Some clones are missing from TCRdb's copy, which holds only in-frame ones; the method was immunoSEQ multiplex PCR. This sample has around 230,000 clones; about three quarters occur once, and the top ten carry 1.5% to 2%. The origin of this receptor is a male donor in good health and CMV-seronegative. The V gene is TRBV6-1, the J gene TRBJ1-5; TRBD1 matches at 7 bases. The material sequenced was PBMCs. CDR3 loop: CASSVTNRGSNQPQHF. CDR3 coding DNA: TGTGCCAGCAGTGTTACCAACAGGGGAAGCAATCAGCCCCAGCATTTT.